Sequencing of this T cell receptor (beta chain) was carried out in a study of T cell responses to AZD1222 COVID-19 vaccine. Regarding the study as a whole: Most donors were white British and more were female, and clonal diversity was possibly underestimated.

V lost 9 bases and J 2 bases, leaving 17 bases between the germline ends. In germline, CDR1 is SGHRS, CDR2 YFSETQ. This CDR3 spans 14 amino acids. Generated by immunoSEQ multiplex PCR, the TCRdb table keeps only in-frame clones and is missing some. The table shows about 140,000 clones, with 80% to 95% occurring only once. Note on this clone: What it recognizes is unknown.

The origin of this receptor is an adult who received the AZD1222 COVID-19 vaccine. This rearrangement joins TRBV5-1 to TRBJ2-5; a possible D gene is TRBD2 (5 bases). Specimen: peripheral blood, collected 28 days after the second AZD1222 dose. The CDR3 sequence is CATKRGFGQETQYF. DNA for the CDR3: TGCGCCACCAAGCGAGGGTTTGGACAAGAGACCCAGTACTTC.